This T cell receptor beta chain was identified during a study of blood T cell repertoires in COVID-19. Overall study context: In each case, the material was cDNA or gDNA derived from T cells, B-cell-depleted T cells, or PBMCs.

The CDR3 has 13 amino acids. V lost 7 bases to trimming and J lost 2 bases, with 11 bases between them. CDR1 and CDR2 from the germline V gene are WSHSY and SAAADI. Original data processing: Reference gene primers were amplified, and this amplification served to estimate nucleated cell counts. Here immunoSEQ multiplex PCR was the method, and the copy in TCRdb shows in-frame clones only, minus some. V and J calls and clone size are given by that table; D and trimming were obtained from the DNA. The sample comprises about 290,000 clones, 85% to 90% of which are singletons, and over 8.5% rests with the top ten. Those enrolled in Seattle joined during active infection and were followed longitudinally afterward.

This chain joins TRBV10-2 and TRBJ1-2, with D maybe TRBD1 (6 bases). This TCR was sampled from a woman in her twenties or thirties with COVID-19, enrolled during active disease. Sample: peripheral blood. The CDR3 is CASTEDRNYGYTF. In DNA form, the CDR3 reads TGCGCCAGCACCGAGGACAGAAACTATGGCTACACCTTC.